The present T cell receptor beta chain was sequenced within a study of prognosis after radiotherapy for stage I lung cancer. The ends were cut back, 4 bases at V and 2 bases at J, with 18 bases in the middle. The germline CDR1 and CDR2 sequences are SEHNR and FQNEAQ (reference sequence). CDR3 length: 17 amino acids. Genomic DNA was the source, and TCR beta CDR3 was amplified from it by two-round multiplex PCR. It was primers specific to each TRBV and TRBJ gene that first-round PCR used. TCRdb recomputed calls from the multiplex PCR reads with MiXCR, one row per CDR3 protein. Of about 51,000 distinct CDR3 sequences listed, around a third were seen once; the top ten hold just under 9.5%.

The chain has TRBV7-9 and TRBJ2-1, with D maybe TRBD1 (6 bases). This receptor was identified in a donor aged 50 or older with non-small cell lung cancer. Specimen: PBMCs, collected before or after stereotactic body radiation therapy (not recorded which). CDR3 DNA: TGTGCCAGCAGCTCTCGACCAGGGGTGGAACCCTACAATGAGCAGTTCTTC. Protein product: CASSSRPGVEPYNEQFF.